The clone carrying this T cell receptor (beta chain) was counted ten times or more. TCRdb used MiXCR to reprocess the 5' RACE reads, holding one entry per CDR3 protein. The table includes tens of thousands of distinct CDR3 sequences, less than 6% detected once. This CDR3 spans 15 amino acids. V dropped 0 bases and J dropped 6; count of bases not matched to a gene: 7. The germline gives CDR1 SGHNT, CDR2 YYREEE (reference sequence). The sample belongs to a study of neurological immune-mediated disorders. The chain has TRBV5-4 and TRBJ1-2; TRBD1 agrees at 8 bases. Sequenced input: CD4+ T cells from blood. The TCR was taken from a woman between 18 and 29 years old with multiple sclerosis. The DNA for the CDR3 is TGTGCCAGCAGCTTGGTGGACAGGGTTGGAGATGGCTACACCTTC. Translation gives CASSLVDRVGDGYTF.